Following are 22 T cell receptor beta chains from one sample sequenced in a study of T cells in Graves' hyperthyroidism and ophthalmopathy. Researchers amplified the TCR beta CDR3 regions from RNA transcripts. An initial round of RT-PCR targeting the TCR CDR3 relied on the HTBI primer set. TCRdb itself ran the multiplex PCR reads through MiXCR, one entry per CDR3 protein. The profile shows under 400,000 distinct CDR3 sequences, about 15% of them singletons. Sequenced input: blood. These receptors all stem from a woman in her sixties with Graves' hyperthyroidism.

The chain couples TRBV4-1 to TRBJ2-3; tentatively, D is TRBD1 (6 bases). The CDR3 length is 16 residues. CDR1 MGHRA and CDR2 YSYEKL come from the germline V gene. Between the trimmed V and J ends, which lost 0 bases and 4 bases, there was a span of 14 bases. The CDR3 coding sequence is TGCGCCAGCAGCCAAGACTGGGGGCGCGAGGCAGATACGCAGTATTTT. It yields the protein CASSQDWGREADTQYF.

In its sample, this clonotype was seen a few times. The V call is TRBV3-1, the J call TRBJ2-7; unclear D gene. This CDR3 has 15 residues. Germline lookup yields CDR1 LGHDT and CDR2 YNNKEL (reference sequence). The V and J ends lost 1 base and 3 bases respectively, with 13 bases between them. CDR3 amino acids: CASSQGVARVYEQYF. The CDR3 nucleotides read TGTGCCAGCAGCCAAGGGGTAGCCCGAGTCTACGAGCAGTACTTC.

The chain employs TRBV19 and TRBJ2-2; D is perhaps TRBD2 (5 bases). In germline, CDR1 is LNHDA, CDR2 SQIVND (reference sequence). V was trimmed by 8 bases and J by 7 bases, leaving 20 bases between them. This CDR3 spans 15 amino acids. The CDR3: CASSEGVNGFGELFF. CDR3 in DNA: TGTGCCAGTTCCGAGGGAGTGAATGGATTCGGGGAGCTGTTTTTT.

This clonotype was seen repeatedly, ten times or more. The V call is TRBV7-2, the J call TRBJ1-4, with 8 bases fitting TRBD1. V lost 1 base to trimming and J lost 7 bases; unmatched junction nucleotides: 5. The CDR3 contains 15 residues. Germline CDR1 and CDR2: SGHTA and FQGNSA. The CDR3 nucleotides are TGTGCCAGCAGCTTAGTCCGGACAGGGACTGAAAAACTGTTTTTT. Amino acid sequence: CASSLVRTGTEKLFF.

This clonotype showed up many times. CDR3 coding DNA: TGTGCCAGCAGTTACTCCGGCGACAAGACCTACGAGCAGTACTTC. Amino acid sequence: CASSYSGDKTYEQYF. V gene TRBV6-6 combines with J gene TRBJ2-7; D ambiguous. V was shortened by 0 bases and J by 2 bases, with 11 bases between the two germline ends. The CDR3 covers 15 residues. The germline V gene has CDR1 MNHNY and CDR2 SVGAGI (reference sequence).

This clonotype appeared many times. The CDR3, as DNA: TGTGCCAGCAGCCAAGTCGTCGGGCTAACCTACAATGAGCAGTTCTTC. Amino acids: CASSQVVGLTYNEQFF. The chain recombines TRBV3-1 with TRBJ2-1; no firm D call. The CDR3 is 16 residues long. Germline CDR1 is LGHDT and CDR2 is YNNKEL (reference sequence). V lost 1 base and J lost 2, with 12 bases in between.

At least ten counts were recorded for this clonotype. The chain employs TRBV20-1 and TRBJ2-3; D is uncertain. In germline, CDR1 is DFQATT, CDR2 SNEGSKA (reference sequence). CDR3 length: 15 amino acids. V lost 3 bases to trimming and J lost 5 bases, with 18 bases between them. This CDR3 reads CSASQGAALGDTQYF. For the CDR3, the DNA is TGCAGTGCTAGCCAAGGAGCCGCATTAGGAGATACGCAGTATTTT.

The V and J genes are TRBV6-2 or TRBV6-3 and TRBJ2-1, with 9 bases matching TRBD1. Losses at the gene ends were 5 bases for V and 6 bases for J; bases not matched to a gene: 11. CDR3 length equals 16 residues. From germline, CDR1 is MNHEY and CDR2 SVGEGT. This chain's CDR3 is CASSPRTGTGLNEQFF. CDR3 DNA sequence: TGTGCCAGCAGTCCTCGTACCGGGACAGGGCTCAATGAGCAGTTCTTC.

This clonotype was seen a handful of times. The chain links TRBV6-4 to TRBJ2-1; D is perhaps TRBD1 (5 bases). Germline values: CDR1 MRHNA, CDR2 SNTAGT. The CDR3 has 16 amino acids. V gave up 5 bases and J gave up 0 bases, with 14 bases separating them. The DNA of the CDR3 is TGTGCCAGCAGTCCCGTGGGGCGCAGCTCCTACAATGAGCAGTTCTTC. It codes for CASSPVGRSSYNEQFF.

The J gene is TRBJ1-1, the V gene TRBV4-1, with D tentatively TRBD1 (5 bases). The CDR3 runs 15 residues. Germline loops: CDR1 MGHRA, CDR2 YSYEKL. Trimming left V 0 bases short and J 4 bases short, with 12 bases between. The CDR3 loop is CASSQDSLGTTEAFF. DNA of the CDR3: TGCGCCAGCAGCCAAGACTCCCTAGGGACCACTGAAGCTTTCTTT.

This clonotype was recorded at least ten times. The rearrangement uses TRBV30 and TRBJ2-5; D may be TRBD2 (6 bases). V dropped 4 bases and J dropped 7 bases, with 16 bases sitting between them. Germline V gives CDR1 GTSNPN, CDR2 SVGIG (reference sequence). This CDR3 contains 13 residues. The CDR3 reads CAWIRSGVGTQYF. Here the CDR3 DNA reads TGTGCCTGGATCCGCTCGGGGGTAGGGACCCAGTACTTC.

V and J are TRBV24-1 and TRBJ2-3; no definite D call. CDR1 KGHDR and CDR2 SFDVKD come from the germline V gene. This CDR3 has 13 amino acids. The V end lost 2 bases, the J end lost 4 bases, and 6 bases lay between the germline ends. CDR3 DNA: TGTGCCACCAGTGATTCTCTCGCAGATACGCAGTATTTT. This sequence encodes CATSDSLADTQYF.

This chain links TRBV6-1 with TRBJ2-7; D unresolved. The CDR3 loop spans 13 amino acids. CDR1 and CDR2 (germline): MNHNS, SASEGT. Trimming shortened V by 5 bases and J by 7 bases, and 15 bases separated the two germline ends. CDR3 sequence: CASSSLTLREQYF. CDR3 nucleotides: TGTGCCAGCAGTAGCCTCACGCTGAGAGAGCAGTACTTC.

This clonotype was seen a few times. CDR3 nucleotides: TGTGCCAGCAGCTCTCCTACCGGGGAGCTGTTTTTT. This translates into CASSSPTGELFF. The chain uses TRBV7-9 and TRBJ2-2; no clear D gene. The V end was cut by 4 bases, the J end by 5 bases, with 5 bases between. The CDR3 extends over 12 amino acids. Germline V gene sequence: CDR1 SEHNR, CDR2 FQNEAQ (reference sequence). The full variable domain, in which reference TRBV7-9 and TRBJ2-2 provide the parts outside the CDR3, is DTGVSQNPRHKITKRGQNVTFRCDPISEHNRLYWYRQTLGQGPEFLTYFQNEAQLEKSRLLSDRFSAERPKGSFSTLEIQRTEQGDSAMYLCASSSPTGELFFGEGSRLTVL.

This clonotype was detected ten times or more. V is TRBV29-1 and J is TRBJ2-7, with TRBD1 identical over 7 bases. The CDR3 spans 14 residues. Germline values: CDR1 SQVTM, CDR2 ANQGSEA. After removal of 1 base from V and 7 bases from J, the junction contained 10 bases not matched to a gene. CDR3 sequence (DNA): TGCAGCGTTGAAGGTAACAGGGGCCGAGGAGAGCAGTACTTC. It is translated as CSVEGNRGRGEQYF.

This clonotype was observed at least ten times. V is TRBV7-9 and J is TRBJ1-1; maybe TRBD1 (6 bases). The CDR3 totals 16 residues. V was pared by 1 base and J by 3 bases, with 15 bases between. Germline CDR1 SEHNR, CDR2 FQNEAQ (reference sequence). The CDR3, as DNA: TGTGCCAGCAGCTTAGAAGGGGGGTATGTGGACACTGAAGCTTTCTTT. As protein: CASSLEGGYVDTEAFF.

This chain joins TRBV7-2 and TRBJ2-3; D perhaps matches TRBD2 (5 bases). CDR1 and CDR2 (germline): SGHTA, FQGNSA. Trimming pared 1 base from V and 1 base from J, leaving 9 bases between. This CDR3 spans 15 amino acids. The CDR3 loop is CASSLGDGGTDTQYF. The CDR3 DNA reads TGTGCCAGCAGCTTAGGAGACGGGGGCACAGATACGCAGTATTTT.

The chain employs TRBV7-2 and TRBJ2-3, with 8 bases aligning to TRBD1. Trimming at V came to 1 base and at J to 6 bases, leaving 15 bases not matched to a gene. The CDR3 loop spans 18 amino acids. Per the germline V gene, CDR1 is SGHTA and CDR2 is FQGNSA. CDR3 nucleotides: TGTGCCAGCAGCTTAGTCCGGGCCGGGACAGGAAGGGCCGATACGCAGTATTTT. It is translated as CASSLVRAGTGRADTQYF. Together with reference TRBV7-2 and TRBJ2-3, the CDR3 gives the full variable domain: GAGVSQSPSNKVTEKGKDVELRCDPISGHTALYWYRQSLGQGLEFLIYFQGNSAPDKSGLPSDRFSAERTGGSVSTLTIQRTQQEDSAVYLCASSLVRAGTGRADTQYFGPGTRLTVL.

A few counts support this clonotype. The DNA for the CDR3 is TGTGCCAGCAGTTTTCGGGGAACTCAGCCCCAGCATTTT. It translates to CASSFRGTQPQHF. This chain joins TRBV28 and TRBJ1-5; no reliable D call. The V gene's germline CDR1 is MDHEN and CDR2 SYDVKM. V gave up 3 bases and J gave up 6 bases, with 9 bases separating them. This CDR3 is built from 13 residues.

Notes on this clonotype: A much larger clone sits a single nucleotide away, making a read error possible. The chain carries TRBV27 and TRBJ1-1; 9 bases match TRBD1. Germline-derived CDR1 and CDR2 are MNHEY and SMNVEV (reference sequence). CDR3 length equals 13 residues. The CDR3 protein is CASIPGQGTDAFF. CDR3 in DNA: TGTGCCAGCATTCCGGGACAGGGCACTGATGCTTTCTTT.

This clonotype was seen ten or more times. The gene calls are TRBV3-1 and TRBJ2-7, with a tentative D call TRBD1 (5 bases). Germline assignment: CDR1 LGHDT and CDR2 YNNKEL (reference sequence). V was clipped by 2 bases and J by 1 base, with 9 bases between them. CDR3 size: 14 residues. The CDR3 region is CASSQTTVSYEQYF. CDR3 sequence (DNA): TGTGCCAGCAGCCAAACGACAGTTTCCTACGAGCAGTACTTC.

This clonotype was observed at least ten times. In DNA, the CDR3 is TGTGCCAGTAGTATAAGGCTGGGGAATGGCTTTGGCACTGAAGCTTTCTTT. This encodes CASSIRLGNGFGTEAFF. The chain has TRBV19 and TRBJ1-1; D call uncertain. V gave up 2 bases and J gave up 4 bases, with 20 bases separating them. Germline lookup yields CDR1 LNHDA and CDR2 SQIVND (reference sequence). The CDR3 runs 17 residues.